These T cell receptor beta chains were read from a single sample in a study of blood T cell repertoires in COVID-19. Assay: immunoSEQ multiplex PCR; the TCRdb copy retains only in-frame clones and omits some. This table has hundreds of thousands of clones, nearly 90% appearing once. The sequencing input was PBMCs or T cells enriched from blood (not recorded which). Receptor source: a woman between 18 and 29 years old with acute COVID-19. CDR3s include the opening cysteine and the closing phenylalanine or tryptophan. The D gene is left open where the match is weak. Rows give clone size only sometimes, using once, few, many, or a class for an expanded clone.

abundance | j_gene | d_gene | v_gene | CDR3aa | CDR3nt
- | TRBJ2-7 | - | TRBV24-1 | CATSARGAEQYF | TGTGCCACCAGTGCCCGGGGGGCCGAGCAGTACTTC
- | TRBJ1-5 | TRBD1 | TRBV19 | CASTQGQNNQPQHF | TGTGCCAGTACCCAGGGACAGAACAATCAGCCCCAGCATTTT
- | TRBJ2-2 | TRBD2 | TRBV10-1 | CASSELAGGATGELFF | TGCGCCAGCAGTGAATTAGCGGGGGGAGCAACCGGGGAGCTGTTTTTT
once | TRBJ2-5 | - | TRBV28 | CASSLRGYEGETQYF | TGTGCCAGCAGTTTAAGAGGTTACGAGGGAGAGACCCAGTACTTC
- | TRBJ2-4 | TRBD1 | TRBV28 | CASHPGDPWAGGASDIQYF | TGTGCCAGCCACCCGGGGGACCCGTGGGCAGGGGGCGCGTCGGACATTCAGTACTTC
once | TRBJ2-4 | - | TRBV12-1 | CASSGTGEDIQYF | TGTGCCAGCAGCGGCACAGGGGAGGACATTCAGTACTTC
- | TRBJ1-1 | - | TRBV10-3 | CAISSPGTEAFF | TGTGCCATCAGTTCGCCAGGCACTGAAGCTTTCTTT
- | TRBJ2-3 | TRBD2 | TRBV10-1 | CASSSDSGGAWDTQYF | TGCGCCAGCTCTAGTGATAGCGGGGGGGCCTGGGATACGCAGTATTTT
- | TRBJ2-5 | - | TRBV2 | CASSEDLPETQYF | TGTGCCAGCAGTGAGGACTTGCCCGAGACCCAGTACTTC
once | TRBJ1-2 | TRBD1 | TRBV5-5 | CASSSQGASYGYTF | TGTGCCAGCAGCTCTCAGGGGGCCTCCTATGGCTACACCTTC
- | TRBJ2-1 | TRBD2 | TRBV4-3 | CASSQVGGRIEQFF | TGCGCCAGCAGCCAAGTGGGCGGGAGAATTGAGCAGTTCTTC
few | TRBJ2-7 | TRBD2 | TRBV4-3 | CASSQESLAEGNYYEQYF | TGCGCCAGCAGCCAAGAATCGCTAGCGGAGGGAAATTACTACGAGCAGTACTTC
- | TRBJ1-5 | - | TRBV24-1 | CATSDLQIGRGVNQPQHF | TGTGCCACCAGTGATTTGCAAATAGGTCGGGGGGTTAATCAGCCCCAGCATTTT
- | TRBJ1-2 | - | TRBV19 | CASSIGRLYGYTF | TGTGCCAGTAGTATAGGTCGGTTATATGGCTACACCTTC
- | TRBJ2-1 | - | TRBV11-2 | CASSLAGYNEQFF | TGTGCCAGCAGCTTAGCAGGCTACAATGAGCAGTTCTTC
- | TRBJ1-2 | - | TRBV5-5 | CASSLAAGNYGYTF | TGTGCCAGCAGCTTGGCAGCCGGGAACTATGGCTACACCTTC
- | TRBJ2-7 | TRBD2 | TRBV9 | CASSVAGTSVDEQYF | TGTGCCAGCAGCGTAGCCGGGACTAGCGTAGACGAGCAGTACTTC
- | TRBJ1-2 | TRBD1 | TRBV4-3 | CASSRETGDYGYTF | TGCGCCAGCAGCCGAGAGACAGGGGACTATGGCTACACCTTC
- | TRBJ1-1 | TRBD1 | TRBV10-3 | CATGQVNTEAFF | TGTGCCACCGGACAGGTGAACACTGAAGCTTTCTTT
- | TRBJ2-1 | - | TRBV7-3 | CASSLPTAAATYNEQFF | TGTGCCAGCAGCCTACCGACTGCGGCCGCGACCTACAATGAGCAGTTCTTC
- | TRBJ2-1 | TRBD2 | TRBV28 | CASSLLREGNEQFF | TGTGCCAGCAGTTTGTTGAGGGAGGGCAATGAGCAGTTCTTC
- | TRBJ2-7 | - | TRBV7-9 | CASSLGGVGYEQYF | TGTGCCAGCAGCTTAGGGGGGGTCGGCTACGAGCAGTACTTC
- | TRBJ1-1 | - | TRBV18 | CASSPGSGLTEAFF | TGTGCCAGCTCACCAGGGTCAGGCCTCACTGAAGCTTTCTTT
- | TRBJ2-2 | TRBD2 | TRBV11-2 | CASSLVRGTGELFF | TGTGCCAGCAGCTTAGTGCGGGGGACCGGGGAGCTGTTTTTT
- | TRBJ1-5 | - | TRBV9 | CASSVGFGGNQPQHF | TGTGCCAGCAGCGTAGGGTTTGGAGGGAATCAGCCCCAGCATTTT
- | TRBJ2-5 | - | TRBV9 | CASSVGSIQETQYF | TGTGCCAGCAGCGTAGGCAGTATCCAAGAGACCCAGTACTTC
- | TRBJ2-1 | TRBD1 | TRBV19 | CASSIGTGSYNEQFF | TGTGCCAGTAGTATAGGGACAGGTAGCTACAATGAGCAGTTCTTC
- | TRBJ1-1 | - | TRBV2 | CASSENRMNTEAFF | TGTGCCAGCAGTGAGAACAGGATGAACACTGAAGCTTTCTTT
- | TRBJ2-1 | - | TRBV7-2 | CASSLVRTSNNEQFF | TGTGCCAGCAGCTTAGTTCGGACAAGCAACAATGAGCAGTTCTTC
- | TRBJ1-1 | TRBD1 | TRBV6-5 | CASSSPRTGHPEAFF | TGTGCCAGCAGTTCCCCCCGGACAGGGCACCCTGAAGCTTTCTTT
few | TRBJ1-2 | TRBD1 | TRBV11-2 | CASSSDRASYGYTF | TGTGCCAGCAGCTCGGACAGGGCGAGCTATGGCTACACCTTC
- | TRBJ1-6 | TRBD1 | TRBV27 | CASSVDRVFSPLHF | TGTGCCAGCAGTGTAGACAGGGTCTTTTCACCCCTCCACTTT
- | TRBJ2-7 | TRBD1 | TRBV19 | CASSIEGQGDYEQYF | TGTGCCAGTAGTATAGAGGGACAGGGGGACTACGAGCAGTACTTC
- | TRBJ1-1 | - | TRBV27 | CASSSRGVPEAFF | TGTGCCAGCAGTTCCAGGGGTGTGCCTGAAGCTTTCTTT
- | TRBJ1-4 | - | TRBV12-3/TRBV12-4 | CASRVSNEKLFF | TGTGCCAGCAGGGTTAGTAATGAAAAACTGTTTTTT
- | TRBJ1-5 | - | TRBV7-2 | CASSSISGIGQPQHF | TGTGCCAGCAGCTCCATCTCGGGTATCGGTCAGCCCCAGCATTTT
- | TRBJ1-6 | TRBD1 | TRBV7-2 | CASSPRQGNSPLHF | TGTGCCAGCAGCCCACGACAGGGAAATTCACCCCTCCACTTT
- | TRBJ1-1 | TRBD1 | TRBV18 | CASSRQGVSEAFF | TGTGCCAGCTCACGACAGGGGGTCTCTGAAGCTTTCTTT
- | TRBJ2-7 | TRBD2 | TRBV3-1/TRBV3-2 | CASSRTVRGGAYEQYF | TGTGCCAGCAGCCGAACAGTACGGGGAGGGGCCTACGAGCAGTACTTC
- | TRBJ2-3 | TRBD2 | TRBV7-9 | CASSLGEAGVGDTQYF | TGTGCCAGCAGCTTAGGGGAAGCGGGAGTGGGAGATACGCAGTATTTT
- | TRBJ1-4 | - | TRBV10-1 | CASSRTLTEKLFF | TGCGCCAGCAGTCGGACACTTACCGAAAAACTGTTTTTT
- | TRBJ2-2 | TRBD1 | TRBV5-1 | CASSFGDRGVFF | TGCGCCAGCAGCTTTGGGGACAGGGGTGTGTTTTTT
- | TRBJ2-5 | - | TRBV19 | CASSIQGGAETQYF | TGTGCCAGTAGTATCCAGGGGGGAGCAGAGACCCAGTACTTC
many | TRBJ2-2 | - | TRBV5-4 | CASSFLTGELFF | TGTGCCAGCAGCTTTCTTACCGGGGAGCTGTTTTTT
- | TRBJ2-1 | - | TRBV11-1 | CASSLDLSSYNEQFF | TGTGCCAGCAGCTTAGACTTAAGCTCCTACAATGAGCAGTTCTTC
once | TRBJ1-2 | - | TRBV28 | CASSLSSRVPLNYGYTF | TGTGCCAGCAGTTTATCTTCACGGGTGCCCCTCAACTATGGCTACACCTTC
- | TRBJ1-5 | - | TRBV7-2 | CASSLAPGYQPQHF | TGTGCCAGCAGCTTAGCCCCAGGGTATCAGCCCCAGCATTTT
- | TRBJ1-2 | - | TRBV11-2 | CASSPPQELNYGYTF | TGTGCCAGCAGCCCACCCCAGGAACTTAACTATGGCTACACCTTC
- | TRBJ2-2 | TRBD1 | TRBV15 | CATSRETGGGTGELFF | TGTGCCACCAGCAGGGAGACAGGGGGAGGCACCGGGGAGCTGTTTTTT
- | TRBJ2-6 | - | TRBV5-1 | CASSVHPSSGANVLTF | TGCGCCAGCAGCGTACATCCCAGCTCTGGGGCCAACGTCCTGACTTTC